Included here is one T cell receptor beta chain sequence, with context. This record comes from a study of blood T cell repertoires in COVID-19. Turning to the study itself: T cells, B-cell-depleted T cells, or PBMCs provided the cDNA or gDNA that served as material.

V lost 8 bases to trimming and J lost 6 bases; unmatched junction nucleotides: 3. Germline CDR1 reads LNHDA; CDR2 reads SQIVND (reference sequence). CDR3 length equals 11 residues. Measured with immunoSEQ multiplex PCR; TCRdb has only the in-frame clones, and not every one. The sample contains over 250,000 clones, approximately 90% of which appear only once. The clonotype comes from a woman aged 50 to 65 who had recovered from COVID-19. V and J are TRBV19 and TRBJ1-2; 7 bases are shared with TRBD1. Sequencing was carried out using PBMCs or T cells enriched from blood (not recorded which). CDR3 residues: CASLDRHGYTF. The CDR3 region has the DNA TGTGCCAGTTTGGACAGGCATGGCTACACCTTC.